This TCR beta chain was observed in a study of blood T cell repertoires in COVID-19. Study as a whole: Among Cohort 3 donors, those recovered had two negative PCRs, clearance, or symptom resolution. From T cells, B-cell-depleted T cells, or PBMCs came the material, which was cDNA or gDNA.

The CDR3 is 14 residues long. Germline V gene data show CDR1 as MNHEY and CDR2 as SVGEGT. Trimming shortened V by 2 bases and J by 2 bases, and 9 bases separated the two germline ends. TCRdb's table, derived via immunoSEQ multiplex PCR, lists solely in-frame clones and lacks some. The sample carries hundreds of thousands of clones, 87% recorded once. The TCR originated in a man aged 35-49 years in a cohort exposed to, infected with or recovered from COVID-19 (not recorded which). Sample: PBMCs or T cells enriched from blood (not recorded which). The chain links TRBV6-2 or TRBV6-3 to TRBJ2-5, with a weak D call TRBD2 (6 bases). The CDR3 sequence: CASSYLASQETQYF. The DNA for the CDR3 is TGTGCCAGCAGTTACCTAGCGTCTCAAGAGACCCAGTACTTC.